Listed here are 12 T cell receptor beta chains from one sample, sequenced in a study of identifying expanded T cells in peripheral blood. The protocol was immunoSEQ multiplex PCR, while the TCRdb copy is restricted to in-frame clones and leaves out a portion. The sample carries about 58,000 clones, approximately 89% recorded once. Input material: blood. The receptor source for this set is a person aged 18-70 years in good health.

V and J are TRBV5-1 and TRBJ2-7; 9 bases align to TRBD1. CDR1 and CDR2 from the germline V gene are SGHRS and YFSETQ. This CDR3 is 13 amino acids long. Trimming removed 0 bases from V and 9 bases from J; junction bases left unmatched: 4. The CDR3 loop is CASSLGDRAVQYF. For the CDR3, the DNA is TGCGCCAGCAGCTTGGGGGACAGGGCGGTGCAGTACTTC.

The chain combines TRBV7-8 with TRBJ2-2; D is unresolved. With 5 bases removed from V and 6 bases from J, the gap between germline ends came to 16 bases. This CDR3 has 15 amino acids. Germline V lookup: CDR1 SGHVS, CDR2 FQNEAQ. Here the CDR3 reads CASSRVSAIPGELFF. CDR3 sequence (DNA): TGTGCCAGCAGCAGAGTCTCGGCTATTCCCGGGGAGCTGTTTTTT.

The chain has TRBV11-2 and TRBJ2-5; perhaps TRBD1 as D (6 bases). This CDR3 is built from 13 residues. The germline V gene has CDR1 SGHAT and CDR2 FQNNGV. V was pared by 5 bases and J by 5 bases, with 12 bases between. CDR3 bases: TGTGCCAGCAGCCCCAGGGGTGGGGAGACCCAGTACTTC. It codes for CASSPRGGETQYF.

The rearrangement joins TRBV19 to TRBJ1-5, with TRBD1 as a possible D gene (5 bases). Trimming stripped 8 bases from V and 0 bases from J, with 17 bases between. Germline V gene lookup returns CDR1 LNHDA and CDR2 SQIVND (reference sequence). The CDR3 totals 16 residues. The CDR3 DNA sequence: TGTGCCAGTTCCCCAGGGCGGTTCTATAGCAATCAGCCCCAGCATTTT. Protein product: CASSPGRFYSNQPQHF.

The gene calls are TRBV4-3 and TRBJ2-2; tentatively, D is TRBD1 (5 bases). V lost 3 bases, J lost 3 bases, and 14 bases lay in between. Germline values: CDR1 LGHNA, CDR2 YSLEER. This CDR3 has 16 residues. The CDR3 sequence: CASSQQPRVDTGELFF. The CDR3 nucleotides are TGCGCCAGCAGCCAGCAACCCAGGGTTGACACCGGGGAGCTGTTTTTT.

The chain carries TRBV19 and TRBJ2-5; D unresolved. Trimming shortened V by 4 bases and J by 3 bases, and 12 bases separated the two germline ends. The CDR3 consists of 14 residues. Germline V gene data show CDR1 as LNHDA and CDR2 as SQIVND (reference sequence). In nucleotides, the CDR3 is TGTGCCAGTAGTACCCCAGGATTAAAAGAGACCCAGTACTTC. It is translated as CASSTPGLKETQYF.

V and J are TRBV5-1 and TRBJ1-6; 9 nucleotides align to TRBD1. Germline V CDR1 and CDR2: SGHRS, YFSETQ. The V gene end was trimmed by 0 bases and the J gene end by 7 bases; junction bases not matched to a gene: 5. The CDR3 totals 16 residues. CDR3 region: CASSLAAGTGNSPLHF. In nucleotides, the CDR3 is TGCGCCAGCAGCTTGGCGGCCGGGACAGGGAATTCACCCCTCCACTTT.

This clone was observed a single time. The chain combines TRBV5-6 with TRBJ2-3; D possibly matches TRBD1 or TRBD2 (5 bases each). This CDR3 contains 15 residues. Germline CDR1 reads SGHDT; CDR2 reads YYEEEE. Trimming removed 4 bases at V and 0 bases at J, with 12 bases between. As DNA, the CDR3 is TGTGCCAGCAGCCTCCGGGACGGTAGCACAGATACGCAGTATTTT. Amino acid sequence: CASSLRDGSTDTQYF.

The chain combines TRBV29-1 with TRBJ2-3, with D tentatively TRBD2 (6 bases). Between the trimmed V and J ends, which lost 4 bases and 2 bases, there was a span of 13 bases. The CDR3 contains 14 residues. CDR1 is SQVTM, CDR2 ANQGSEA, per germline. The CDR3, as DNA: TGCAGCGTTGTGCGACGGGGGAACACAGATACGCAGTATTTT. Its protein is CSVVRRGNTDTQYF.

The table lists this clone with a count of one. The chain links TRBV27 to TRBJ1-6; tentatively, D is TRBD1 (6 bases). CDR1 and CDR2 from the germline V gene are MNHEY and SMNVEV (reference sequence). The CDR3 runs to 14 residues. Trimming removed 6 bases at V and 14 bases at J, with 20 bases between. The CDR3 spells CASSPGQGRAALHF. In DNA, the CDR3 is TGTGCCAGCAGCCCTGGGCAGGGGAGAGCGGCCCTCCACTTT.

CDR3 nucleotide sequence: TGTGCCAGCAGTGAGACAGGGTCGGGAAACACCATATATTTT. This sequence encodes CASSETGSGNTIYF. The chain couples TRBV6-1 to TRBJ1-3; 7 bases are a match to TRBD1. The CDR3 consists of 14 residues. CDR1 and CDR2 from the germline V gene are MNHNS and SASEGT. The V and J ends lost 3 bases and 4 bases, in that order; junction bases with no gene match: 3.

The gene calls are TRBV27 and TRBJ2-1, with TRBD2 identical over 8 bases. V lost 6 bases, J lost 8 bases, and 9 bases stayed unmatched. This CDR3 has 14 amino acids. Germline assignment: CDR1 MNHEY and CDR2 SMNVEV (reference sequence). The CDR3, as DNA: TGTGCCAGCAGGCGGCGGGGGGCGGTCGATGAGCAGTTCTTC. This gives the protein CASRRRGAVDEQFF.